Listed below are T cell receptor beta chains from one sample, sequenced in a study of blood T cell repertoires in COVID-19. TCRdb keeps only in-frame clones here, not all; method: immunoSEQ multiplex PCR. This sample has about 200,000 clones, with 86% found just once. Sequencing used peripheral blood. Every receptor here comes from a woman between 45 and 65 years old with acute or convalescent COVID-19. CDR3s include the opening cysteine and the closing phenylalanine or tryptophan. The D gene is left open where the match is weak. The size of a clone is reported for some rows only, either as once, few or many, or as a class for expanded clones.

CASTQGLISGRAYEQYF,TGTGCCAGCACCCAGGGCCTTATTAGCGGGAGGGCCTACGAGCAGTACTTC,.,TRBV3-1/TRBV3-2,TRBD2,TRBJ2-7
CASSTGISYEQYF,TGCGCCAGCAGCACCGGGATTTCCTACGAGCAGTACTTC,.,TRBV5-1,.,TRBJ2-7
CASSWGLAGGLDTQYF,TGTGCCAGCAGCTGGGGACTAGCGGGGGGGCTTGATACGCAGTATTTT,.,TRBV5-5,TRBD2,TRBJ2-3
CAWSRQGYEQYF,TGTGCCTGGAGTAGACAGGGGTACGAGCAGTACTTC,.,TRBV30,TRBD1,TRBJ2-7
CASSLSDGYTF,TGTGCCAGCAGCCTCTCCGATGGCTACACCTTC,.,TRBV7-9,.,TRBJ1-2
CAWAARDEQFF,TGTGCCTGGGCCGCCAGGGATGAGCAGTTCTTC,few,TRBV30,.,TRBJ2-1
CASSVGGTSGSTGELFF,TGTGCCAGCAGCGTAGGGGGGACTAGCGGGAGCACCGGGGAGCTGTTTTTT,.,TRBV9,TRBD2,TRBJ2-2
CSAQTGANYGYTF,TGCAGCGCACAGACAGGTGCTAACTATGGCTACACCTTC,.,TRBV29-1,.,TRBJ1-2
CASSESQQGAREKLFF,TGTGCCAGCAGTGAAAGCCAACAGGGGGCGCGGGAAAAACTGTTTTTT,.,TRBV2,TRBD1,TRBJ1-4
CAISRTGGDEKLFF,TGTGCCATCAGTAGGACAGGGGGGGATGAAAAACTGTTTTTT,.,TRBV10-3,TRBD1,TRBJ1-4
CASSQYSGVKMGETQYF,TGTGCCAGCAGCCAATATAGCGGGGTGAAGATGGGGGAGACCCAGTACTTC,.,TRBV4-2,TRBD2,TRBJ2-5
CASNSAGGFTDTQYF,TGTGCCAGCAATTCAGCGGGGGGGTTCACAGATACGCAGTATTTT,.,TRBV6-5,TRBD2,TRBJ2-3
CASSQGQGSSGANVLTF,TGTGCCAGCAGTCAGGGACAGGGAAGCTCTGGGGCCAACGTCCTGACTTTC,.,TRBV6-2/TRBV6-3,TRBD1,TRBJ2-6
CALWGRPTTDTQYF,TGTGCCCTATGGGGCAGGCCGACCACAGATACGCAGTATTTT,once,TRBV30,.,TRBJ2-3
CASRSGGRGETQYF,TGTGCCAGCAGGTCCGGGGGTCGGGGGGAGACCCAGTACTTC,.,TRBV3-1/TRBV3-2,.,TRBJ2-5
CASSLDTRYQPQHF,TGTGCCAGCAGCTTGGACACCAGATATCAGCCCCAGCATTTT,.,TRBV5-8,.,TRBJ1-5
CASRRTGGDSPLHF,TGTGCCAGCAGACGTACAGGGGGAGATTCACCCCTCCACTTT,.,TRBV5-6,TRBD1,TRBJ1-6
CASSLGDKRLSTDTQYF,TGCGCCAGCAGCTTGGGGGACAAACGCCTTAGCACAGATACGCAGTATTTT,.,TRBV5-1,.,TRBJ2-3
CASRGPRLPGNQPQHF,TGTGCCAGTAGGGGCCCCCGTCTCCCCGGCAATCAGCCCCAGCATTTT,.,TRBV19,.,TRBJ1-5
CASSPTSSGNTIYF,TGTGCCAGTAGTCCAACGAGCTCTGGAAACACCATATATTTT,.,TRBV19,.,TRBJ1-3
CASSEPGQSYEQYF,TGTGCCAGCAGCGAACCGGGACAGAGCTACGAGCAGTACTTC,.,TRBV6-2/TRBV6-3,TRBD1,TRBJ2-7
CASSFSSGGSGELFF,TGTGCCAGCAGCTTTTCTAGCGGGGGTAGCGGGGAGCTGTTTTTT,.,TRBV11-3,TRBD2,TRBJ2-2
CASSSGVITGELFF,TGTGCCAGCAGCTCAGGGGTGATAACCGGGGAGCTGTTTTTT,.,TRBV27,.,TRBJ2-2
CASSLQSYSNQPQHF,TGTGCCAGCAGCTTACAGTCATATAGCAATCAGCCCCAGCATTTT,.,TRBV7-2,.,TRBJ1-5
CAVGSGKASGSNEQFF,TGTGCCGTAGGTTCAGGAAAGGCTAGCGGGAGTAATGAGCAGTTCTTC,few,TRBV24-1,TRBD2,TRBJ2-1
CASSYTASRGNQPQHF,TGTGCCAGCAGTTATACAGCTTCCAGGGGCAATCAGCCCCAGCATTTT,.,TRBV6-6,.,TRBJ1-5
CAGYSTSGNTIYF,TGTGCCGGCTACAGCACCTCTGGAAACACCATATATTTT,.,TRBV3-1/TRBV3-2,.,TRBJ1-3
CASSRGGLGNEQFF,TGTGCCAGCAGCCGAGGGGGCCTTGGCAATGAGCAGTTCTTC,.,TRBV11-3,TRBD1,TRBJ2-1
CASSLGVNSYNEQFF,TGTGCCAGCAGCTTAGGAGTGAACTCCTACAATGAGCAGTTCTTC,.,TRBV11-2,.,TRBJ2-1
CASSPVAGLAGLDEQFF,TGCGCCAGCAGCCCGGTGGCCGGACTAGCGGGACTCGATGAGCAGTTCTTC,.,TRBV5-1,TRBD2,TRBJ2-1
CASSREGNQPQHF,TGTGCCAGCTCACGGGAGGGCAATCAGCCCCAGCATTTT,.,TRBV18,.,TRBJ1-5
CASSSPHDRVGDIQYF,TGTGCCAGCAGCTCTCCCCATGACAGGGTGGGGGACATTCAGTACTTC,.,TRBV13,TRBD1,TRBJ2-4
CASSTTGTGIGYTF,TGTGCCAGTAGTACCACCGGGACAGGGATTGGCTACACCTTC,.,TRBV19,TRBD1,TRBJ1-2
CAISEQASNTGELFF,TGTGCCATCAGTGAGCAGGCATCGAACACCGGGGAGCTGTTTTTT,.,TRBV10-3,.,TRBJ2-2
CASSYAGLDYNEQFF,TGCGCCAGCAGCTACGCGGGTTTGGACTACAATGAGCAGTTCTTC,.,TRBV5-1,.,TRBJ2-1
CASSLGISGGSYEQYF,TGTGCCAGCAGCTTAGGGATTAGCGGGGGCTCCTACGAGCAGTACTTC,.,TRBV11-2,TRBD2,TRBJ2-7
CASSLADWNEKLFF,TGTGCCAGCAGCTTGGCGGACTGGAATGAAAAACTGTTTTTT,.,TRBV11-3,.,TRBJ1-4
CASSQGTSGQETQYF,TGCGCCAGCAGTCAAGGGACTAGCGGGCAGGAGACCCAGTACTTC,.,TRBV23-1,TRBD2,TRBJ2-5
CASSGPGQGAWGELFF,TGTGCCAGCAGTGGCCCGGGACAGGGGGCCTGGGGGGAGCTGTTTTTT,.,TRBV2,TRBD1,TRBJ2-2